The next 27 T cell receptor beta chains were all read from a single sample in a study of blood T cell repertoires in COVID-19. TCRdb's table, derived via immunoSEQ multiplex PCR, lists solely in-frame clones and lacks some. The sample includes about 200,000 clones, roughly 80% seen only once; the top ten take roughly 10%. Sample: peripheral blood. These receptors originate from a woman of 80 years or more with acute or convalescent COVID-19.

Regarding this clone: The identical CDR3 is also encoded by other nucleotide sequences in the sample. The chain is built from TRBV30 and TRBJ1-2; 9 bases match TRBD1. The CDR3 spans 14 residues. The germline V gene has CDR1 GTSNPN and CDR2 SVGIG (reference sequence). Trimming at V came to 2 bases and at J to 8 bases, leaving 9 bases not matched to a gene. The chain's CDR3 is CAWSPGQGIGGYTF. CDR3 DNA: TGTGCCTGGAGTCCGGGACAGGGAATCGGCGGCTACACCTTC.

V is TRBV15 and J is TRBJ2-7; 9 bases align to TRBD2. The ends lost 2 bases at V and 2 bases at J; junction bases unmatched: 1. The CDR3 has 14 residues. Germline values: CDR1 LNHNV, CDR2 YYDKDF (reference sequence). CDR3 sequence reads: CATSRLAGAYEQYF. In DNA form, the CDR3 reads TGTGCCACCAGCAGATTAGCGGGGGCCTACGAGCAGTACTTC. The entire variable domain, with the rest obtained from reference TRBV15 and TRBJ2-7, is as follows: DAMVIQNPRYQVTQFGKPVTLSCSQTLNHNVMYWYQQKSSQAPKLLFHYYDKDFNNEADTPDNFQSRRPNTSFCFLDIRSPGLGDTAMYLCATSRLAGAYEQYFGPGTRLTVT.

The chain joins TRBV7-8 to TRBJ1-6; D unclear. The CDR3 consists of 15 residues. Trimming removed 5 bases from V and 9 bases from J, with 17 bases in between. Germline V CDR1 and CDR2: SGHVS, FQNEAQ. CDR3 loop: CASSPRTGAGSPLHF. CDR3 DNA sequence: TGTGCCAGCAGCCCCCGGACGGGCGCGGGTTCACCCCTCCACTTT. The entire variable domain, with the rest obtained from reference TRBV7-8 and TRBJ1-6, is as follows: GAGVSQSPRYKVAKRGQDVALRCDPISGHVSLFWYQQALGQGPEFLTYFQNEAQLDKSGLPSDRFFAERPEGSVSTLKIQRTQQEDSAVYLCASSPRTGAGSPLHFGNGTRLTVT.

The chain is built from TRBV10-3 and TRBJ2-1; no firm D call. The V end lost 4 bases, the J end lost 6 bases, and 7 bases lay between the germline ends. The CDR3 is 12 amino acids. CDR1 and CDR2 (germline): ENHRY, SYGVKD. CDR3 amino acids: CAISANSNEQFF. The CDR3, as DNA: TGTGCCATCAGTGCCAACTCCAATGAGCAGTTCTTC.

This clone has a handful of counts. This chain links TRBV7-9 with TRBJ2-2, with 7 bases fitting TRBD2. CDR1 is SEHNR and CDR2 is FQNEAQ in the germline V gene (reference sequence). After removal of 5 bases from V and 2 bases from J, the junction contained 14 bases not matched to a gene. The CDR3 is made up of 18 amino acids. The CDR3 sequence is CASSMSAGEVGNTGELFF. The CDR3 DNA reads TGTGCCAGCAGCATGTCTGCGGGAGAGGTGGGAAACACCGGGGAGCTGTTTTTT.

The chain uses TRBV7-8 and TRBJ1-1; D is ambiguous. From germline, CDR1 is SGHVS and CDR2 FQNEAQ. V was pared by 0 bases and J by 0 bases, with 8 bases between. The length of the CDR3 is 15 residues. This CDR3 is CASSLAGSLNTEAFF. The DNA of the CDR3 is TGTGCCAGCAGCTTAGCGGGCAGTCTGAACACTGAAGCTTTCTTT.

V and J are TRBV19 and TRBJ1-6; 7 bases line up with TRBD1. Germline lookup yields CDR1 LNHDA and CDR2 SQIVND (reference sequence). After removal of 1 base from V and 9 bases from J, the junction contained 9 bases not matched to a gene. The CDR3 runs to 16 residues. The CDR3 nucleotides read TGTGCCAGTAGTATAGGGTTCGACAGGGTTGCTTCACCCCTCCACTTT. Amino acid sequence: CASSIGFDRVASPLHF. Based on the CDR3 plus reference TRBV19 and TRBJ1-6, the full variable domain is DGGITQSPKYLFRKEGQNVTLSCEQNLNHDAMYWYRQDPGQGLRLIYYSQIVNDFQKGDIAEGYSVSREKKESFPLTVTSAQKNPTAFYLCASSIGFDRVASPLHFGNGTRLTVT.

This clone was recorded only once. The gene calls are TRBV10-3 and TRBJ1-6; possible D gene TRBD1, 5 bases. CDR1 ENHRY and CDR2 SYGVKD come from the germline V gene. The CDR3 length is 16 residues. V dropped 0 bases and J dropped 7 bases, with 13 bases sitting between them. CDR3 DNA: TGTGCCATCAGTGAGTCAGGCGACAGCCTCAATTCACCCCTCCACTTT. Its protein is CAISESGDSLNSPLHF.

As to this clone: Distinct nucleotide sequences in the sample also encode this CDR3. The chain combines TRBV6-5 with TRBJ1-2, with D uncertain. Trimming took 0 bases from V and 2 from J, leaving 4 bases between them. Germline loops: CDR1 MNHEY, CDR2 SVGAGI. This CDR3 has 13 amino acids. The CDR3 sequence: CASSYSSNYGYTF. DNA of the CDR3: TGTGCCAGCAGTTACTCGAGCAACTATGGCTACACCTTC.

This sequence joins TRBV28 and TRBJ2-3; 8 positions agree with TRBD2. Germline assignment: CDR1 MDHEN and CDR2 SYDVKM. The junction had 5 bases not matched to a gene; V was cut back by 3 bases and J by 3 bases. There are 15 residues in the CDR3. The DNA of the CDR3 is TGTGCCAGCAGTTTTGTCGGGGGGGGAACAGATACGCAGTATTTT. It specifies CASSFVGGGTDTQYF. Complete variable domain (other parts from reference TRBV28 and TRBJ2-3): DVKVTQSSRYLVKRTGEKVFLECVQDMDHENMFWYRQDPGLGLRLIYFSYDVKMKEKGDIPEGYSVSREKKERFSLILESASTNQTSMYLCASSFVGGGTDTQYFGPGTRLTVL.

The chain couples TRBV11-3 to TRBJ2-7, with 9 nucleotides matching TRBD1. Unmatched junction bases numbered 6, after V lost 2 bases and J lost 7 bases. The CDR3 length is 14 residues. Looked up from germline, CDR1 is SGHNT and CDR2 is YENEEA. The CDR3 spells CASSLRTGEGEQYF. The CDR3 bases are TGTGCCAGCAGCTTAAGGACAGGGGAGGGGGAGCAGTACTTC.

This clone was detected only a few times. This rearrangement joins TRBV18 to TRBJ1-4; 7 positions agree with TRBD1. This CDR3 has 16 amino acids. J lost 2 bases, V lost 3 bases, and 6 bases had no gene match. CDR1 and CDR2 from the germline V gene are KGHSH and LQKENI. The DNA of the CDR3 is TGTGCCAGCTCACCCGACAGGGTAGAGACTAATGAAAAACTGTTTTTT. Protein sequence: CASSPDRVETNEKLFF. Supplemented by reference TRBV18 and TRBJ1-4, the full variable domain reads NAGVMQNPRHLVRRRGQEARLRCSPMKGHSHVYWYRQLPEEGLKFMVYLQKENIIDESGMPKERFSAEFPKEGPSILRIQQVVRGDSAAYFCASSPDRVETNEKLFFGSGTQLSVL.

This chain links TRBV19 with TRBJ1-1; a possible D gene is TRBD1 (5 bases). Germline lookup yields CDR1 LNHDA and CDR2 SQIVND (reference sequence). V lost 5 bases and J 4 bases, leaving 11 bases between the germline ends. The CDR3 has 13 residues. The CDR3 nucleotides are TGTGCCAGTAGTGCTGCCAGGGCCACTGAAGCTTTCTTT. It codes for CASSAARATEAFF.

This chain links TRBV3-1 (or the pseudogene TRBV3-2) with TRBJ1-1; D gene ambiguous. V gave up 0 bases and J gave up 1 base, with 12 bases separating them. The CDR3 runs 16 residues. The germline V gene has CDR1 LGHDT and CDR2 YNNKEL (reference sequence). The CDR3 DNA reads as TGTGCCAGCAGCCAAGAATTTAGATCGCCGAACACTGAAGCTTTCTTT. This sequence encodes CASSQEFRSPNTEAFF.

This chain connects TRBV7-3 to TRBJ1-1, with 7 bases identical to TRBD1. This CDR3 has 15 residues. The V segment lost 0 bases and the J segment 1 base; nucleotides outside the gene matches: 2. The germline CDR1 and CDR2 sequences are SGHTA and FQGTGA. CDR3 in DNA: TGTGCCAGCAGCTTAACGGGACAGCAGAACACTGAAGCTTTCTTT. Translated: CASSLTGQQNTEAFF.

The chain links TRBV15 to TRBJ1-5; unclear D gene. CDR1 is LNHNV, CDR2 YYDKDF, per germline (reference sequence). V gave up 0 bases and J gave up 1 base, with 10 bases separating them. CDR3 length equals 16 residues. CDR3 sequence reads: CATSRDKSTSNQPQHF. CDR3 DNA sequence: TGTGCCACCAGCAGAGATAAAAGCACCAGCAATCAGCCCCAGCATTTT. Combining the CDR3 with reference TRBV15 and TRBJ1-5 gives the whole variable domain DAMVIQNPRYQVTQFGKPVTLSCSQTLNHNVMYWYQQKSSQAPKLLFHYYDKDFNNEADTPDNFQSRRPNTSFCFLDIRSPGLGDTAMYLCATSRDKSTSNQPQHFGDGTRLSIL.

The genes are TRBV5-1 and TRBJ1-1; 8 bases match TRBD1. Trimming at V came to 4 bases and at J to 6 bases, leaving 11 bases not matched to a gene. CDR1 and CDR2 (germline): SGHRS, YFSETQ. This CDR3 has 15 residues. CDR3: CASSERTGKDSEAFF. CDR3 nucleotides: TGCGCCAGCAGCGAACGGACAGGGAAGGATTCTGAAGCTTTCTTT.

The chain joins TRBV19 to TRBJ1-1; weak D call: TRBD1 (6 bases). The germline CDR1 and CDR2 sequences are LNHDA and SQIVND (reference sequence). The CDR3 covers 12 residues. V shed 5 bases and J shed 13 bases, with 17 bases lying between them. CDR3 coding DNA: TGTGCCAGTAGTCCCGACAGGAATCGAAATTTCTTT. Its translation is CASSPDRNRNFF.

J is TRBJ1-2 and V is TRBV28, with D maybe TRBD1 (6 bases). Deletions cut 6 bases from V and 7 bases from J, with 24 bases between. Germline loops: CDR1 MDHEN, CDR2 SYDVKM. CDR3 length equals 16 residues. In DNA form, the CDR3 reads TGTGCCAGCAGCTACCCCCCGGGTGGAGGCAGGGGTGGCTACACCTTC. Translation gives CASSYPPGGGRGGYTF.

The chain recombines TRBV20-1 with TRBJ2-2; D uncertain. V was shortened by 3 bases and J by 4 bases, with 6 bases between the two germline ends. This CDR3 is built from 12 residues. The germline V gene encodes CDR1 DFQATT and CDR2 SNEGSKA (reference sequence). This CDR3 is CSASLRTGELFF. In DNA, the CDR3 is TGCAGTGCTAGTCTCCGCACCGGGGAGCTGTTTTTT.

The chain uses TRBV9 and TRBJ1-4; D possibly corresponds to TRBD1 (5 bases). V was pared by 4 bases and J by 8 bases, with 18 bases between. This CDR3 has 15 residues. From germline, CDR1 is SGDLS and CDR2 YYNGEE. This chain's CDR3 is CASSPGGRVGEKLFF. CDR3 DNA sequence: TGTGCCAGCAGCCCCGGTGGCAGGGTCGGGGAAAAACTGTTTTTT. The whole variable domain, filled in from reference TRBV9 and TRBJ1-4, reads DSGVTQTPKHLITATGQRVTLRCSPRSGDLSVYWYQQSLDQGLQFLIQYYNGEERAKGNILERFSAQQFPDLHSELNLSSLELGDSALYFCASSPGGRVGEKLFFGSGTQLSVL.

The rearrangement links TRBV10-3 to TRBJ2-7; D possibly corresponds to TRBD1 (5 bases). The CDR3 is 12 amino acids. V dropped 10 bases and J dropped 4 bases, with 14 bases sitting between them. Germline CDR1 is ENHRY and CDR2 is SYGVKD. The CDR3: CATKGRAYEQYF. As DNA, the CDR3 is TGTGCCACCAAGGGCAGGGCATACGAGCAGTACTTC.

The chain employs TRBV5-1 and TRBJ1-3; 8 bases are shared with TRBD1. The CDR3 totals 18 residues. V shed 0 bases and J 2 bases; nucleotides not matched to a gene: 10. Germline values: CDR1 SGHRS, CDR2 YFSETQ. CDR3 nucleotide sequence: TGCGCCAGCAGCTTGGGCCGGCAGGGGGCAGGCGCTGGAAACACCATATATTTT. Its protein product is CASSLGRQGAGAGNTIYF.

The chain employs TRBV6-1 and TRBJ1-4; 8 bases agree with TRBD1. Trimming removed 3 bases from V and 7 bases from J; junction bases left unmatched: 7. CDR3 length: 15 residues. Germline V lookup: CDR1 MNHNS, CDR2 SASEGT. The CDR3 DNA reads TGTGCCAGCAGTGACGTGACAGGGGATGGTGAAAAACTGTTTTTT. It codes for CASSDVTGDGEKLFF.

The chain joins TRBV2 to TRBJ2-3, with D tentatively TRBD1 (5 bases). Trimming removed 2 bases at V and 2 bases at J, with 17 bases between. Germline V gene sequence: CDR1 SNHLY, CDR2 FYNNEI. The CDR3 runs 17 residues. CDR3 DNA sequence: TGTGCCAGCAGTGAAACGGCGGCAGGGCCCCCCACAGATACGCAGTATTTT. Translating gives CASSETAAGPPTDTQYF.

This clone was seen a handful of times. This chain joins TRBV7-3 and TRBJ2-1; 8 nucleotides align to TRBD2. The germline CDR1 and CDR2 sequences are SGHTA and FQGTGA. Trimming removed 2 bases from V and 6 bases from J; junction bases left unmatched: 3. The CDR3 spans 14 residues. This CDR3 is CASSLELAGNEQFF. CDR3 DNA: TGTGCCAGCAGCTTAGAGCTAGCGGGCAATGAGCAGTTCTTC.

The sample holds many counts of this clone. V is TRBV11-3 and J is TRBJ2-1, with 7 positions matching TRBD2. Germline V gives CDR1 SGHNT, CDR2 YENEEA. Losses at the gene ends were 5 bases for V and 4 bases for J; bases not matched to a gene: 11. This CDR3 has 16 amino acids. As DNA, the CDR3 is TGTGCCAGCAGCCTCTTTTGGGGCGGGGGATACAATGAGCAGTTCTTC. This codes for CASSLFWGGGYNEQFF. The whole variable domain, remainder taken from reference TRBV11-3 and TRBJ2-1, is EAGVVQSPRYKIIEKKQPVAFWCNPISGHNTLYWYLQNLGQGPELLIRYENEEAVDDSQLPKDRFSAERLKGVDSTLKIQPAELGDSAVYLCASSLFWGGGYNEQFFGPGTRLTVL.